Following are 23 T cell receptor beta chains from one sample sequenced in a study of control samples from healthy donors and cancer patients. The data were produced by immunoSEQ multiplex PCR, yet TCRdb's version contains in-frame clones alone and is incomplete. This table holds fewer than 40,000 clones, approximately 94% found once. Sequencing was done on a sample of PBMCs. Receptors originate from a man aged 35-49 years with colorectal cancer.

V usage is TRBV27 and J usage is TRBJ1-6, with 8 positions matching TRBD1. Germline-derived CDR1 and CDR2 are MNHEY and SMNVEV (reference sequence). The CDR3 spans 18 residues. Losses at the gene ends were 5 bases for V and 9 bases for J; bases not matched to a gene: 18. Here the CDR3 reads CASSHKGAGGDPSSPLHF. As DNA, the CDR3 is TGTGCCAGCAGTCATAAGGGGGCAGGGGGCGATCCCAGTTCACCCCTCCACTTT.

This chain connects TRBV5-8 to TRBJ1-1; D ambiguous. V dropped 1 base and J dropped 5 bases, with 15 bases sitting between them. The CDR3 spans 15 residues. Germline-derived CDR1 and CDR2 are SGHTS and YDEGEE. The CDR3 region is CASSLFPGIGTEAFF. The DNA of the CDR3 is TGTGCCAGCAGCTTGTTTCCCGGGATTGGGACTGAAGCTTTCTTT.

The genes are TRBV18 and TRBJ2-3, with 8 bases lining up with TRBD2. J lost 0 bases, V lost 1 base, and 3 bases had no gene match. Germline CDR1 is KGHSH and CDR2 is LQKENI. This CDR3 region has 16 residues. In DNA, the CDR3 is TGTGCCAGCTCACCACAGGCGGGGGGTAGCACAGATACGCAGTATTTT. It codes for CASSPQAGGSTDTQYF.

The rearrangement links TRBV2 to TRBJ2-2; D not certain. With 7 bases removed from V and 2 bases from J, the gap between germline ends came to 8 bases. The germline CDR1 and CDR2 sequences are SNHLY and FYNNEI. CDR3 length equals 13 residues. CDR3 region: CASIGSNTGELFF. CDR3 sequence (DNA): TGTGCCAGCATCGGCAGTAACACCGGGGAGCTGTTTTTT.

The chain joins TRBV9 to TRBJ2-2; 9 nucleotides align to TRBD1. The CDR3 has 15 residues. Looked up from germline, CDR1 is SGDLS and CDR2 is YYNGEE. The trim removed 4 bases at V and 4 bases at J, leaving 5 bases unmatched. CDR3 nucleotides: TGTGCCAGCAGCTCCGGGACAGGGCCCACCGGGGAGCTGTTTTTT. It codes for CASSSGTGPTGELFF.

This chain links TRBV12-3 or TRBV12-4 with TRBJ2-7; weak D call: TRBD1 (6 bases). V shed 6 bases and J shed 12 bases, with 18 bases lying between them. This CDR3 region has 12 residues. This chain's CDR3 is CASSIVNRVAYF. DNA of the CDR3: TGTGCCAGCAGCATCGTAAACAGGGTAGCGTACTTC.

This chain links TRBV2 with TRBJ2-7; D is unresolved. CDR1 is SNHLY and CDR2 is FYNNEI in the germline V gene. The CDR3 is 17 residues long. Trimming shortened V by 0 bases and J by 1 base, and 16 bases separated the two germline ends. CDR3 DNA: TGTGCCAGCAGTGAAGCGCTTTCTGCGGCTATATCCTACGAGCAGTACTTC. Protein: CASSEALSAAISYEQYF. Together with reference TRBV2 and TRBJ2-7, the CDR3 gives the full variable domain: EPEVTQTPSHQVTQMGQEVILRCVPISNHLYFYWYRQILGQKVEFLVSFYNNEISEKSEIFDDQFSVERPDGSNFTLKIRSTKLEDSAMYFCASSEALSAAISYEQYFGPGTRLTVT.

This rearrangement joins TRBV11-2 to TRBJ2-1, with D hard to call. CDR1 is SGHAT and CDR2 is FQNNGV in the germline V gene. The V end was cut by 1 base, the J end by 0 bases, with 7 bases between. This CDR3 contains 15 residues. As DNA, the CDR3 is TGTGCCAGCAGCTTAGTCCAGAGCTCCTACAATGAGCAGTTCTTC. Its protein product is CASSLVQSSYNEQFF. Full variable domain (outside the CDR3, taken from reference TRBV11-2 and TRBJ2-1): EAGVAQSPRYKIIEKRQSVAFWCNPISGHATLYWYQQILGQGPKLLIQFQNNGVVDDSQLPKDRFSAERLKGVDSTLKIQPAKLEDSAVYLCASSLVQSSYNEQFFGPGTRLTVL.

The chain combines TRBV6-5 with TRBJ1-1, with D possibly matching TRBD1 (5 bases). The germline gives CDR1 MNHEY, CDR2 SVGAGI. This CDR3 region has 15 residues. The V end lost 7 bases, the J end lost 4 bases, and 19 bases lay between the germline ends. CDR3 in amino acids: CASTYGGTRGTEAFF. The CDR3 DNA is TGTGCCAGCACCTACGGGGGGACTCGGGGCACTGAAGCTTTCTTT.

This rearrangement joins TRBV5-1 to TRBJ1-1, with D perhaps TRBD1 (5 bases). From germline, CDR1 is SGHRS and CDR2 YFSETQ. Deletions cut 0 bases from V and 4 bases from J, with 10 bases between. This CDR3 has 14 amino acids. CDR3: CASSLAGQSTEAFF. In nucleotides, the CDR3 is TGCGCCAGCAGCTTGGCGGGGCAGAGCACTGAAGCTTTCTTT. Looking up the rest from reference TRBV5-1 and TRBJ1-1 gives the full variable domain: KAGVTQTPRYLIKTRGQQVTLSCSPISGHRSVSWYQQTPGQGLQFLFEYFSETQRNKGNFPGRFSGRQFSNSRSEMNVSTLELGDSALYLCASSLAGQSTEAFFGQGTRLTVV.

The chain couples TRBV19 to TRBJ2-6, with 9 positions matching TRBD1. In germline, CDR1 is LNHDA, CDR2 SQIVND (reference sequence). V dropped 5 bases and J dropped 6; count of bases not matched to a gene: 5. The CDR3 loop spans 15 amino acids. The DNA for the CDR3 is TGTGCCAGTAGTCCACAGGGGGCACTGGCCAACGTCCTGACTTTC. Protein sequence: CASSPQGALANVLTF.

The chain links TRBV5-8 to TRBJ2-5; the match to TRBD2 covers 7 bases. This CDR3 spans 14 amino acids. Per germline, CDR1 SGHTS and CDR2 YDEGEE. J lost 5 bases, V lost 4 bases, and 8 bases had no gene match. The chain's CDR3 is CASSLKGLVETQYF. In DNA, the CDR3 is TGTGCCAGCAGCCTAAAAGGACTAGTTGAGACCCAGTACTTC.

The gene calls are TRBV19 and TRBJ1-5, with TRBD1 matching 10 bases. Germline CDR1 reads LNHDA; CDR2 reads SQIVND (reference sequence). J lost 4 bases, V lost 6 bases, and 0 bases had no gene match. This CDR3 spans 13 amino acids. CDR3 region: CASRDRGNQPQHF. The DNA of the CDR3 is TGTGCCAGTAGGGACAGGGGGAATCAGCCCCAGCATTTT.

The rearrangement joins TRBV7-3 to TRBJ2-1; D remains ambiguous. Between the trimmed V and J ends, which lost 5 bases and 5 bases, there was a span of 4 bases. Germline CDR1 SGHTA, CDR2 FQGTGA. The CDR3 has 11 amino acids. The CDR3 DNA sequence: TGTGCCAGCAGCCTCCACAATGAGCAGTTCTTC. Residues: CASSLHNEQFF.

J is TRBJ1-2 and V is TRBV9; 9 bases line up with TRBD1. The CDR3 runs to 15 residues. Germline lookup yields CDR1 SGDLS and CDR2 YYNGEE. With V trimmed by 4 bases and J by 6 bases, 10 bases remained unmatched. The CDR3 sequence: CASSPTGTGKNGYTF. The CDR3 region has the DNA TGTGCCAGCAGCCCTACCGGGACAGGGAAGAATGGCTACACCTTC.

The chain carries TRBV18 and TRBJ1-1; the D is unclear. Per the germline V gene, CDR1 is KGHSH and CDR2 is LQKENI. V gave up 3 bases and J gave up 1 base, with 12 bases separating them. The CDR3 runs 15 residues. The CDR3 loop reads CASSPKPWPNTEAFF. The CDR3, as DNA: TGTGCCAGCTCACCTAAACCCTGGCCGAACACTGAAGCTTTCTTT.

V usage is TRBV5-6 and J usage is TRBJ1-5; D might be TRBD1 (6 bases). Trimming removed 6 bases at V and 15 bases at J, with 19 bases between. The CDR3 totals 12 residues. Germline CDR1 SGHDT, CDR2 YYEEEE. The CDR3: CASTKRGGPLHF. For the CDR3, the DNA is TGTGCCAGCACCAAACGGGGGGGCCCCTTGCATTTT.

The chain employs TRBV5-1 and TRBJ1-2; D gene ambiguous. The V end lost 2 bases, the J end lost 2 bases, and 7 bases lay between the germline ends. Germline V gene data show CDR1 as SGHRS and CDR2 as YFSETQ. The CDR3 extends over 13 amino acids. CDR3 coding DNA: TGCGCCAGCAGCTTCAGGATAAACTATGGCTACACCTTC. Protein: CASSFRINYGYTF.

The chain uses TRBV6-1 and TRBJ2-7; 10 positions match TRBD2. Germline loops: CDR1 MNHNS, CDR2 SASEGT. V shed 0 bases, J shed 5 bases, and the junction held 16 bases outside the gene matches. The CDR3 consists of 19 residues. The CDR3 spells CASSEAPLMRLAGDNEQYF. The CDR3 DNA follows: TGTGCCAGCAGTGAAGCGCCGCTTATGAGGCTAGCGGGGGACAACGAGCAGTACTTC.

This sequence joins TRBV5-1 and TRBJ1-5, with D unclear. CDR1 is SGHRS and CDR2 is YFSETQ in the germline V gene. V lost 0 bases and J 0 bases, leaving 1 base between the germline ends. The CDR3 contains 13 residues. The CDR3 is CASSLGSNQPQHF. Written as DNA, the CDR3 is TGCGCCAGCAGCTTGGGTAGCAATCAGCCCCAGCATTTT.

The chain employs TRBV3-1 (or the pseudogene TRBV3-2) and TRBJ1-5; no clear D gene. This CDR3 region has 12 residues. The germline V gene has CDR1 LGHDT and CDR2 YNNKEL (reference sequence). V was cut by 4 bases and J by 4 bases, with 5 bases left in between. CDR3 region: CASSRGNQPQHF. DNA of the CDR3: TGTGCCAGCAGCCGGGGTAATCAGCCCCAGCATTTT.

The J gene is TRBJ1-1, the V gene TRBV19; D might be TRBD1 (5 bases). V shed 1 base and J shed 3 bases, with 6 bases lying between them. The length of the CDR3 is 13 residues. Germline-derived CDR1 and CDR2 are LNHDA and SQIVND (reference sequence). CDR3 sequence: CASSIGGDTEAFF. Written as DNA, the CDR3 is TGTGCCAGTAGTATAGGGGGGGACACTGAAGCTTTCTTT. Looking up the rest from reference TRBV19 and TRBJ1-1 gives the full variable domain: DGGITQSPKYLFRKEGQNVTLSCEQNLNHDAMYWYRQDPGQGLRLIYYSQIVNDFQKGDIAEGYSVSREKKESFPLTVTSAQKNPTAFYLCASSIGGDTEAFFGQGTRLTVV.

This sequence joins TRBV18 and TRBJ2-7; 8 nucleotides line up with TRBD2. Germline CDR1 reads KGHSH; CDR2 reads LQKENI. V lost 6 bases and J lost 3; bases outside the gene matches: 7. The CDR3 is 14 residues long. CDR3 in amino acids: CASSPGGGSYEQYF. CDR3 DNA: TGTGCCAGCTCCCCGGGCGGGGGGAGCTACGAGCAGTACTTC.